Below, 22 T cell receptor beta chains from the same sample are listed, as sequenced in a study of T cell repertoires in cytomegalovirus infection. TCRdb re-analysed the reads in MiXCR, keeping a single row per CDR3 protein. The sample lists about 110,000 distinct CDR3 sequences, around 29% seen once, with roughly three quarters in the top ten. These receptors' targets are unknown. The sample here was CD8+ T cells from cultured PBMCs, taken from culture after CMV antigen stimulation. These receptors came from a human donor in good health (CMV status not recorded). Some clones in this sample may be carry-over from other donors' samples.

CDR3 in amino acids: CAIIGGTRNNEQFF. The CDR3 bases are TGTGCCATCATAGGCGGGACACGAAACAATGAGCAGTTCTTC. J is TRBJ2-1 and V is TRBV6-1; either TRBD1 or TRBD2 may supply D (6 bases each). With 10 bases removed from V and 5 bases from J, the gap between germline ends came to 18 bases. The CDR3 length is 14 residues. From germline, CDR1 is MNHNS and CDR2 SASEGT.

The V gene is TRBV11-2, the J gene TRBJ2-2, with D possibly being TRBD2 (6 bases). The germline V gene encodes CDR1 SGHAT and CDR2 FQNNGV. The CDR3 loop spans 15 amino acids. V lost 5 bases, J lost 1 base, and 11 bases lay in between. This chain's CDR3 is CASSPIAENTGELFF. In nucleotides, the CDR3 is TGTGCCAGCAGCCCGATAGCGGAGAACACCGGGGAGCTGTTTTTT.

This chain connects TRBV7-2 to TRBJ2-7; a weak D match, TRBD1 (5 bases). This CDR3 has 14 residues. Trimming removed 1 base at V and 2 bases at J, with 9 bases between. The germline V gene has CDR1 SGHTA and CDR2 FQGNSA. The CDR3 DNA is TGTGCCAGCAGCTTAGTAGGGGCTACCTACGAGCAGTACTTC. Translation gives CASSLVGATYEQYF.

This chain links TRBV27 with TRBJ2-6; 7 positions match TRBD1. Germline CDR1 is MNHEY and CDR2 is SMNVEV (reference sequence). The CDR3 totals 19 residues. V lost 2 bases to trimming and J lost 0 bases; unmatched junction nucleotides: 10. The CDR3 sequence is CASSLKGTESLSGANVLTF. The CDR3 coding sequence is TGTGCCAGCAGTTTAAAAGGGACAGAAAGCCTCTCTGGGGCCAACGTCCTGACTTTC.

This clonotype has just a few counts. The chain links TRBV27 to TRBJ1-2, with D possibly TRBD1 on 5 matching bases. Between the trimmed V and J ends, which lost 5 bases and 4 bases, there was a span of 20 bases. CDR3 length equals 16 residues. CDR1 is MNHEY and CDR2 is SMNVEV in the germline V gene (reference sequence). DNA for the CDR3: TGTGCCAGCAGTCCTCACCCCGGGACGGACATCTATGGCTACACCTTC. Residues: CASSPHPGTDIYGYTF.

V gene TRBV28 combines with J gene TRBJ1-2; TRBD1 matches 8 bases. Trimming cost V 8 bases and J 8 bases; bases outside gene matches: 7. Germline values: CDR1 MDHEN, CDR2 SYDVKM. This CDR3 contains 12 residues. Here the CDR3 DNA reads TGTGCCAGCCTAGGACAGGGCTACGGCTACACCTTC. It yields the protein CASLGQGYGYTF.

This chain uses TRBV27 with TRBJ1-6; D unclear. Deletions cut 2 bases from V and 3 bases from J, with 8 bases between. The CDR3 consists of 15 residues. Germline CDR1 MNHEY, CDR2 SMNVEV (reference sequence). Here the CDR3 DNA reads TGTGCCAGCAGTTTAGGGAGAGACTATAATTCACCCCTCCACTTT. Amino acid sequence: CASSLGRDYNSPLHF.

The chain carries TRBV4-3 and TRBJ2-3; no definite D call. The CDR3 contains 15 residues. V was trimmed by 4 bases and J by 1 base, leaving 12 bases between them. Germline V lookup: CDR1 LGHNA, CDR2 YSLEER. As DNA, the CDR3 is TGCGCCAGCAGCCGCACTCCATCACGCACAGATACGCAGTATTTT. Amino acids: CASSRTPSRTDTQYF.

This clonotype has a count of ten or more. The rearrangement uses TRBV6-5 and TRBJ1-1; 11 bases agree with TRBD1. The length of the CDR3 is 14 residues. J lost 4 bases, V lost 8 bases, and 6 bases had no gene match. Germline V CDR1 and CDR2: MNHEY, SVGAGI. This chain's CDR3 is CASQFGTGGTEAFF. CDR3 nucleotides: TGTGCCAGCCAATTCGGGACAGGGGGCACTGAAGCTTTCTTT.

This clonotype was detected only once. V and J are TRBV6-1 and TRBJ1-5; unclear D gene. This CDR3 is built from 17 residues. Trimming removed 6 bases at V and 0 bases at J, with 18 bases between. Germline loops: CDR1 MNHNS, CDR2 SASEGT. CDR3 sequence (DNA): TGTGCCAGCAGGAGTACAGAAAGACTTTATAGCAATCAGCCCCAGCATTTT. Translation: CASRSTERLYSNQPQHF.

This clonotype was counted at least ten times. J is TRBJ1-6 and V is TRBV7-2; D ambiguous. The CDR3 has 16 amino acids. CDR1 and CDR2 from the germline V gene are SGHTA and FQGNSA. V was shortened by 2 bases and J by 2 bases, with 10 bases between the two germline ends. CDR3 loop: CASSLWSTTYNSPLHF. CDR3 sequence (DNA): TGTGCCAGCAGCTTATGGTCCACCACCTATAATTCACCCCTCCACTTT. Together with reference TRBV7-2 and TRBJ1-6, the CDR3 gives the full variable domain: GAGVSQSPSNKVTEKGKDVELRCDPISGHTALYWYRQSLGQGLEFLIYFQGNSAPDKSGLPSDRFSAERTGGSVSTLTIQRTQQEDSAVYLCASSLWSTTYNSPLHFGNGTRLTVT.

The chain carries TRBV20-1 and TRBJ1-2; unclear D gene. This CDR3 contains 17 residues. CDR1 is DFQATT and CDR2 is SNEGSKA in the germline V gene (reference sequence). The V end was cut by 0 bases, the J end by 2 bases, with 19 bases between. DNA of the CDR3: TGCAGTGCTAGAGATAGTCTCGCGACTTCACGGAACTATGGCTACACCTTC. This sequence encodes CSARDSLATSRNYGYTF.

This chain joins TRBV5-4 and TRBJ1-1; 10 nucleotides match TRBD1. Per the germline V gene, CDR1 is SGHNT and CDR2 is YYREEE (reference sequence). After removal of 4 bases from V and 7 bases from J, the junction contained 10 bases not matched to a gene. The CDR3 loop spans 15 amino acids. The CDR3: CASSAPGTGAVEAFF. The DNA of the CDR3 is TGTGCCAGCAGCGCACCCGGGACAGGGGCTGTTGAAGCTTTCTTT.

In its sample, this clonotype was seen a few times. The J gene is TRBJ1-5, the V gene TRBV7-8, with 9 positions matching TRBD1. The CDR3 runs to 15 residues. Germline CDR1 SGHVS, CDR2 FQNEAQ. Losses at the gene ends were 5 bases for V and 4 bases for J; bases not matched to a gene: 6. CDR3 sequence: CASSARTGENQPQHF. CDR3 DNA: TGTGCCAGCAGCGCCCGGACAGGGGAAAATCAGCCCCAGCATTTT.

V is TRBV2 and J is TRBJ1-5; tentatively, D is TRBD1 (5 bases). V lost 6 bases and J lost 0, with 12 bases in between. The germline gives CDR1 SNHLY, CDR2 FYNNEI. The CDR3 sequence is 15 residues long. The CDR3 is CASSEGLYSNQPQHF. The CDR3 DNA is TGTGCCAGCAGCGAGGGGCTGTATAGCAATCAGCCCCAGCATTTT.

The chain has TRBV7-3 and TRBJ1-1, with D tentatively TRBD1 (5 bases). This CDR3 contains 15 residues. With 7 bases removed from V and 6 bases from J, the gap between germline ends came to 21 bases. Germline V lookup: CDR1 SGHTA, CDR2 FQGTGA. CDR3 sequence: CASKYGVSGWAEAFF. CDR3 bases: TGTGCCAGCAAATACGGGGTGTCAGGGTGGGCTGAAGCTTTCTTT.

This clonotype was counted a few times. The J gene is TRBJ1-1, the V gene TRBV5-1, with unresolved D. Trimming left V 0 bases short and J 1 base short, with 13 bases between. The germline V gene encodes CDR1 SGHRS and CDR2 YFSETQ. The CDR3 covers 16 residues. The CDR3 DNA follows: TGCGCCAGCAGCTTGGCGGTAAAGGACGGGAACACTGAAGCTTTCTTT. The encoded protein is CASSLAVKDGNTEAFF.

This clonotype was recorded a few times. This chain uses TRBV12-3 or TRBV12-4 with TRBJ1-5; D ambiguous. Trimming left V 3 bases short and J 2 bases short, with 11 bases between. This CDR3 spans 15 amino acids. The CDR3 sequence is CASSFTRVGNQPQHF. The CDR3 region has the DNA TGTGCCAGCAGTTTTACAAGGGTAGGCAATCAGCCCCAGCATTTT.

This clonotype was detected only a few times. The V call is TRBV7-3, the J call TRBJ1-1, with unresolved D. The CDR3 contains 13 residues. The germline V gene has CDR1 SGHTA and CDR2 FQGTGA. V lost 2 bases and J lost 4, with 8 bases in between. The DNA for the CDR3 is TGTGCCAGCAGCTTAGGGAGAATCACTGAAGCTTTCTTT. Encoded protein: CASSLGRITEAFF.

This clonotype has more than one count but fewer than ten. This chain uses TRBV11-3 with TRBJ2-3, with 10 bases lining up with TRBD1. The CDR3 sequence is 15 residues long. Germline V gene data show CDR1 as SGHNT and CDR2 as YENEEA. With 3 bases clipped from V and 5 bases from J, the junction kept 5 bases outside the gene matches. CDR3 sequence: CASSLRTGGIDTQYF. The CDR3 region has the DNA TGTGCCAGCAGCTTGAGGACAGGGGGAATAGATACGCAGTATTTT.

This chain connects TRBV6-5 to TRBJ2-1; 14 bases fit TRBD2. In germline, CDR1 is MNHEY, CDR2 SVGAGI. J gave up 5 bases and V 0 bases, and 9 bases lay outside the gene matches. CDR3 length equals 19 residues. CDR3 protein: CASSYSRLAGGPLDNEQFF. The CDR3 DNA sequence: TGTGCCAGCAGTTACTCGCGACTAGCGGGGGGGCCCCTTGACAATGAGCAGTTCTTC.

The chain employs TRBV5-6 and TRBJ2-7; 9 bases match TRBD1. The CDR3 is 16 residues long. J was trimmed by 0 bases and V by 4 bases; bases with no gene match: 8. Germline CDR1 is SGHDT and CDR2 is YYEEEE. DNA for the CDR3: TGTGCCAGCAGCCCACCGGGACAGGGACTCTCCTACGAGCAGTACTTC. Encoded protein: CASSPPGQGLSYEQYF.